This section outlines one TCR beta chain sequence together with its context. Clones were sequenced by immunoSEQ multiplex PCR, and TCRdb holds only the in-frame ones, with some missing. Here the sample spans some 70,000 clones, roughly 95% being singletons. The data are from a study of cytomegalovirus exposure and HLA in healthy donors. Study-wide context: The 120 validation repertoires were produced on the same platform as the 500 to 800 repertoires of the first cohort. This was reported in a later analysis.

The CDR3 totals 20 residues. CDR1 SGDLS and CDR2 YYNGEE come from the germline V gene. The V end was cut by 2 bases, the J end by 9 bases, with 33 bases between. The chain is built from TRBV9 and TRBJ2-1, with D possibly matching TRBD1 (6 bases). This TCR was recovered from a man younger than 35 in good health and CMV-seronegative. Sequencing was carried out using PBMCs. CDR3 nucleotide sequence: TGTGCCAGCAGCGTGCAGACAGGCCCTTACTCGGCTGCGTTAATCGGTGAGCAGTTCTTC. Translation: CASSVQTGPYSAALIGEQFF.